The clone carrying this TCR beta chain was seen only a few times. The antigen remains unidentified. Trimming left V 3 bases short and J 1 base short, with 18 bases between. Looked up from germline, CDR1 is LNHDA and CDR2 is SQIVND (reference sequence). The CDR3 extends over 17 amino acids. The data belong to a study of cytomegalovirus exposure and HLA in healthy donors. Findings and limits, study-wide: Three of the chains that were CMV-associated were confirmed in vitro to be specific for CMV antigens.

Method: immunoSEQ multiplex PCR; TCRdb's copy keeps in-frame clones and lacks some. The data hold about 200,000 clones, with 84% observed a single time. The rearrangement links TRBV19 to TRBJ1-2; TRBD1 is a possible D gene (6 bases). The sample comprised PBMCs. This sequence was found in a young woman in good health and CMV-seropositive. CDR3 in amino acids: CASSIWTVPLVNYGYTF. CDR3 coding DNA: TGTGCCAGTAGTATCTGGACAGTACCGCTAGTTAACTATGGCTACACCTTC.